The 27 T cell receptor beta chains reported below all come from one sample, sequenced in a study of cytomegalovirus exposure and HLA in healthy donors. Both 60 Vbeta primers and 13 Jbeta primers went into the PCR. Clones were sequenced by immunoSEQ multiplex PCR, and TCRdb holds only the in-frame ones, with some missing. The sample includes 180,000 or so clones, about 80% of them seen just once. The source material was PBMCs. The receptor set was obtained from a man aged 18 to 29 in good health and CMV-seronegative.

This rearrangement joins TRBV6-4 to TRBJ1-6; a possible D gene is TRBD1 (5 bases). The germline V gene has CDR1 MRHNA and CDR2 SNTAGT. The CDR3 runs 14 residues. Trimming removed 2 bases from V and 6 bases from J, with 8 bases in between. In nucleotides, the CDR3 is TGTGCCAGCAGTGACGGGCAGGGTAATTCACCCCTCCACTTT. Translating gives CASSDGQGNSPLHF.

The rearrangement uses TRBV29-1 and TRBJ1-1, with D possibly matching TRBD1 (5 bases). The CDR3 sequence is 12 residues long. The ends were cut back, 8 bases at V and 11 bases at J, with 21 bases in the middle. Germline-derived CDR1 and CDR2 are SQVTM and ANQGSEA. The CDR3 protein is CSIGDRGGEAFF. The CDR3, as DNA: TGCAGCATTGGCGATCGGGGGGGGGAGGCTTTCTTT. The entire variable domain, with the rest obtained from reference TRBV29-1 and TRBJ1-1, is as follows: SAVISQKPSRDICQRGTSLTIQCQVDSQVTMMFWYRQQPGQSLTLIATANQGSEATYESGFVIDKFPISRPNLTFSTLTVSNMSPEDSSIYLCSIGDRGGEAFFGQGTRLTVV.

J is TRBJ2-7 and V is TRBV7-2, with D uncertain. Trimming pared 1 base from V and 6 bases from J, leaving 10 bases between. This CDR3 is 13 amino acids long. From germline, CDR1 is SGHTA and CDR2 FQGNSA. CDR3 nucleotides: TGTGCCAGCAGCTTAGGGTGGCAGGTCGAGCAGTACTTC. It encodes CASSLGWQVEQYF.

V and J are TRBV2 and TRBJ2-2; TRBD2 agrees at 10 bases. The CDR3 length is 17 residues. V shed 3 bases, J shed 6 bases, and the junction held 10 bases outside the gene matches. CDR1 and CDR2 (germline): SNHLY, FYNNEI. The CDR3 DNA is TGTGCCAGCAGTGAGAGGCTAGCGGGGGACCCTGCCGGGGAGCTGTTTTTT. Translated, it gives CASSERLAGDPAGELFF.

The CDR3 region is CASSQDPDSTEAFF. CDR3 nucleotide sequence: TGCGCCAGCAGCCAAGACCCCGACAGCACTGAAGCTTTCTTT. The V gene is TRBV4-3, the J gene TRBJ1-1; a weak D match, TRBD1 (5 bases). CDR1 is LGHNA and CDR2 is YSLEER in the germline V gene. CDR3 length equals 14 residues. V was shortened by 0 bases and J by 4 bases, with 9 bases between the two germline ends.

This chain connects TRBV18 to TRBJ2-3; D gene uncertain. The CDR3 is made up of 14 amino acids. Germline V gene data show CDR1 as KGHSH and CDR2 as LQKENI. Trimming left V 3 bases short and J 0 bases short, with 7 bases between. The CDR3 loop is CASSPSVSTDTQYF. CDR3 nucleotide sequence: TGTGCCAGCTCACCCTCGGTAAGCACAGATACGCAGTATTTT.

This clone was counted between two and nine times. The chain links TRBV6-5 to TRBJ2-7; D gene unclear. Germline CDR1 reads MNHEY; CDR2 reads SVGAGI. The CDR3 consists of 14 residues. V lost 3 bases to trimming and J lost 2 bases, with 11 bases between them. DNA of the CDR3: TGTGCCAGCAGTTATGGGCCTCCAGCCTACGAGCAGTACTTC. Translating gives CASSYGPPAYEQYF.

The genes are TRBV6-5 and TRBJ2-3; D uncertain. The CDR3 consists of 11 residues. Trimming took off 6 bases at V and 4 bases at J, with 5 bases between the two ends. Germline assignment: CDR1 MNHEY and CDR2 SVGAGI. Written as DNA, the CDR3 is TGTGCCAGCAGCCAATCAGATACGCAGTATTTT. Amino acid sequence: CASSQSDTQYF.

The CDR3 DNA sequence: TGTGCCAGCAGCTTAGGGGGGGGAGAGACCCAGTACTTC. Translating it yields CASSLGGGETQYF. J is TRBJ2-5 and V is TRBV5-4; D is perhaps TRBD2 (7 bases). Between the trimmed V and J ends, which lost 2 bases and 4 bases, there was a span of 9 bases. Germline loops: CDR1 SGHNT, CDR2 YYREEE (reference sequence). The CDR3 loop spans 13 amino acids.

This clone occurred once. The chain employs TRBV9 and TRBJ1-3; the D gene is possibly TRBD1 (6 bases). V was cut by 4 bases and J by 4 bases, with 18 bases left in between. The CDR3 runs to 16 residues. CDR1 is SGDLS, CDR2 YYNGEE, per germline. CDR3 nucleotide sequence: TGTGCCAGCAGCCTTGGACAGCCCGACGGCGGAAACACCATATATTTT. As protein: CASSLGQPDGGNTIYF.

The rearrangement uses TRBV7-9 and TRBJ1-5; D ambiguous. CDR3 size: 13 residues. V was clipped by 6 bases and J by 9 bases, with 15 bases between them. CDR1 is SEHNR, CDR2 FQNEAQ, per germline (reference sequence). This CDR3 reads CASSFDYNGPQHF. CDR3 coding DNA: TGTGCCAGCAGTTTTGACTACAATGGGCCCCAGCATTTT.

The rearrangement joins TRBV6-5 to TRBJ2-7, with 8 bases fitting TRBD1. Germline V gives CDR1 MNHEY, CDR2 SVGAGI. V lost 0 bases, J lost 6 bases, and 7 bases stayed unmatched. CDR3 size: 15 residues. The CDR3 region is CASSYSQGAFSEQYF. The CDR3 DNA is TGTGCCAGCAGTTACTCTCAGGGGGCATTTAGCGAGCAGTACTTC.

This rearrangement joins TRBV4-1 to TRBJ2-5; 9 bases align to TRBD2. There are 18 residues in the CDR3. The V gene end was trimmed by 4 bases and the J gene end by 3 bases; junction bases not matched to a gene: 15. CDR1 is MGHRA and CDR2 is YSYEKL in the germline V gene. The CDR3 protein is CASSPPNPAGGTEETQYF. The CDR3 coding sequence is TGCGCCAGCAGCCCCCCCAACCCCGCGGGGGGGACGGAAGAGACCCAGTACTTC.

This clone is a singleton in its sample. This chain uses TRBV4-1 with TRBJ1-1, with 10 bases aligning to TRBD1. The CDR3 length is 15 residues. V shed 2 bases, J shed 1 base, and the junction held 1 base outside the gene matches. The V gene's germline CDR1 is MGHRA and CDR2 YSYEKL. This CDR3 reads CASSQRDRGNTEAFF. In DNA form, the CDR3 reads TGCGCCAGCAGCCAACGGGACAGGGGGAACACTGAAGCTTTCTTT.

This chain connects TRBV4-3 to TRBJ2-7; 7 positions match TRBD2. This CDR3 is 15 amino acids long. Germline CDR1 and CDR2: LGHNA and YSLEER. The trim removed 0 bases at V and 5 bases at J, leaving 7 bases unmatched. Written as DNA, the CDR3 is TGCGCCAGCAGCCAAGAGGAGCGGGATAACAACGAGCAGTACTTC. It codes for CASSQEERDNNEQYF.

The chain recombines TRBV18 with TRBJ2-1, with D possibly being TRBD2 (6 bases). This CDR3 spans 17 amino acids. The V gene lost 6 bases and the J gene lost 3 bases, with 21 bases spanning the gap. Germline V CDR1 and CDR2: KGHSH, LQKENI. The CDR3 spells CASSEKKLAGLYNEQFF. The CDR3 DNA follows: TGTGCCAGCTCCGAAAAAAAATTGGCGGGACTCTACAATGAGCAGTTCTTC.

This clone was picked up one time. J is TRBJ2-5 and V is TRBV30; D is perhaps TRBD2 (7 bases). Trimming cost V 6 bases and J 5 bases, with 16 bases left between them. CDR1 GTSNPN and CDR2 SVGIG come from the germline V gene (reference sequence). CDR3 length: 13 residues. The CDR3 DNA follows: TGTGCCTGCGGGTGGGGGGGCCGGGAGACCCAGTACTTC. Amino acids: CACGWGGRETQYF.

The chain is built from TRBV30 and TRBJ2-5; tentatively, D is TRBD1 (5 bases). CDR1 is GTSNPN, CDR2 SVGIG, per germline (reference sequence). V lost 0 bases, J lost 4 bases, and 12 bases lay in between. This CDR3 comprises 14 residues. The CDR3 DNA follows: TGTGCCTGGAGTGTACTATTGACAGTAGAGACCCAGTACTTC. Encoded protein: CAWSVLLTVETQYF.

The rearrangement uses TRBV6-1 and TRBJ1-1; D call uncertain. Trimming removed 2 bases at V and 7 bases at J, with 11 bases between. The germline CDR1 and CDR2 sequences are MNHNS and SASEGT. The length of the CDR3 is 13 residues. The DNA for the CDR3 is TGTGCCAGCAGTGAAAGCGAATTTCATGAAGCTTTCTTT. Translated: CASSESEFHEAFF.

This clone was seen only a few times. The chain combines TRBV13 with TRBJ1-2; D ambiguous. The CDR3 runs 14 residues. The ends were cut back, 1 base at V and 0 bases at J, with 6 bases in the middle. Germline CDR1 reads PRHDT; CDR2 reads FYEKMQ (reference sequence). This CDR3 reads CASSLAASNYGYTF. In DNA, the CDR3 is TGTGCCAGCAGCTTAGCAGCGTCTAACTATGGCTACACCTTC.

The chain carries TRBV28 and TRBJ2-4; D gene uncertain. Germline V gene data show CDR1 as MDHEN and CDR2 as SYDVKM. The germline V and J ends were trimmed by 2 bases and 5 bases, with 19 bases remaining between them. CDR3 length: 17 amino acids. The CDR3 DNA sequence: TGTGCCAGCAGTTTAATTTGGCCGGGTCCCAGAGAAAACATTCAGTACTTC. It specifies CASSLIWPGPRENIQYF.

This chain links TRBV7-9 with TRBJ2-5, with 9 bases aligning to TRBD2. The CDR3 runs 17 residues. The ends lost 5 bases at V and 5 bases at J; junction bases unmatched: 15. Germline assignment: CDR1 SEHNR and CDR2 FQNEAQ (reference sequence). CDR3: CASSRGGGGRGLETQYF. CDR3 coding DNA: TGTGCCAGCAGCCGGGGAGGAGGCGGGAGGGGTCTGGAGACCCAGTACTTC.

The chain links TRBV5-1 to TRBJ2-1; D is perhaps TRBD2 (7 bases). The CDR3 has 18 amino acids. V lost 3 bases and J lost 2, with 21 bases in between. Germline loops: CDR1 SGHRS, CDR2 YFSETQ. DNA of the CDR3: TGCGCCAGCAGCTGGGGGGGCGGGCGCTTTCAGACCTACAATGAGCAGTTCTTC. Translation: CASSWGGGRFQTYNEQFF. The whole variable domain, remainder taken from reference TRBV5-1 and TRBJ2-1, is KAGVTQTPRYLIKTRGQQVTLSCSPISGHRSVSWYQQTPGQGLQFLFEYFSETQRNKGNFPGRFSGRQFSNSRSEMNVSTLELGDSALYLCASSWGGGRFQTYNEQFFGPGTRLTVL.

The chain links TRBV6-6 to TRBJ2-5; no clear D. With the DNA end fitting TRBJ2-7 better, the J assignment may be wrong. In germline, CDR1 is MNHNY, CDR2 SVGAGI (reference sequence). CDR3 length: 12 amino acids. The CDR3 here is CASSYVQAEQYF. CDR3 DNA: TGTGCCAGCAGTTACGTTCAGGCCGAGCAGTACTTC.

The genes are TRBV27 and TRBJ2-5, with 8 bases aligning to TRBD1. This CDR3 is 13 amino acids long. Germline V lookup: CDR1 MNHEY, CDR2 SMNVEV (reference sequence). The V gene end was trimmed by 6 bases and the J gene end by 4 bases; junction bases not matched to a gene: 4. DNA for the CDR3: TGTGCCAGCAGCTCTGACAGGGGAGAGACCCAGTACTTC. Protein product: CASSSDRGETQYF.

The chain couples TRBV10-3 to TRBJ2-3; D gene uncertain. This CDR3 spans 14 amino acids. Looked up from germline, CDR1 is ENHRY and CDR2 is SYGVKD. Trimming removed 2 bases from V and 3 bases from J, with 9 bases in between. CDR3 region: CAISEPPRTDTQYF. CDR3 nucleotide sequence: TGTGCCATCAGTGAGCCCCCGAGGACAGATACGCAGTATTTT.

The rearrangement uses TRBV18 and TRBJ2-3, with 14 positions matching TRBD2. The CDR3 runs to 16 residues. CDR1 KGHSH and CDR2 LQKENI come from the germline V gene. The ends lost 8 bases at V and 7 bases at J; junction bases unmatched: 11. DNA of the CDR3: TGTGCCAGCGGCAGGGGACTAGCGGGAGAGTCAAATACGCAGTATTTT. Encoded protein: CASGRGLAGESNTQYF.